These 21 T cell receptor beta chains came from one sample sequenced in a study of blood T cell repertoires in COVID-19. The method was immunoSEQ multiplex PCR; TCRdb's version includes in-frame clones alone and lacks a portion of them. The data contain some 100,000 clones, almost 80% of them singletons. Input material: peripheral blood. The receptors stem from a human donor in a cohort sampled during active COVID-19.

CDR3 DNA: TGTGCCAGCAGCTTGCTGAGCGGCGGGGAGCTGTTTTTT. It codes for CASSLLSGGELFF. The chain has TRBV5-8 and TRBJ2-2, with D perhaps TRBD2 (5 bases). CDR1 is SGHTS, CDR2 YDEGEE, per germline. The V end was cut by 1 base, the J end by 7 bases, with 8 bases between. This CDR3 is built from 13 residues.

This sequence joins TRBV27 and TRBJ2-2, with 8 bases identical to TRBD1. V shed 5 bases, J shed 4 bases, and the junction held 9 bases outside the gene matches. Germline V gene data show CDR1 as MNHEY and CDR2 as SMNVEV (reference sequence). CDR3 size: 16 residues. The CDR3 DNA is TGTGCCAGCAGTCCCCGACAGGGGTGGTCCACCGGGGAGCTGTTTTTT. Protein product: CASSPRQGWSTGELFF.

The gene calls are TRBV6-5 and TRBJ1-5; 7 bases agree with TRBD1. The germline gives CDR1 MNHEY, CDR2 SVGAGI. This CDR3 is built from 15 residues. The junction had 7 bases not matched to a gene; V was cut back by 6 bases and J by 2 bases. The DNA for the CDR3 is TGTGCCAGCAGCACAGGGGTTGTTGGCAATCAGCCCCAGCATTTT. It is translated as CASSTGVVGNQPQHF.

CDR3 sequence: CASSLNRMHNNEQFF. The DNA of the CDR3 is TGTGCCAGCAGTTTGAACAGGATGCACAACAATGAGCAGTTCTTC. The chain combines TRBV28 with TRBJ2-1, with D maybe TRBD1 (5 bases). CDR1 and CDR2 (germline): MDHEN, SYDVKM. The CDR3 totals 15 residues. V was shortened by 3 bases and J by 5 bases, with 14 bases between the two germline ends.

J is TRBJ2-5 and V is TRBV5-1; TRBD2 aligns across 11 bases. The CDR3 spans 15 residues. J gave up 5 bases and V 0 bases, and 3 bases lay outside the gene matches. CDR1 and CDR2 from the germline V gene are SGHRS and YFSETQ. Here the CDR3 DNA reads TGCGCCAGCAGCTTGGGACTAGCGGGGTTGGAGACCCAGTACTTC. Its translation: CASSLGLAGLETQYF.

The table lists this clone with a few counts. CDR3 loop: CASSYTGVGKEKLFF. CDR3 nucleotide sequence: TGTGCCAGCTCATACACAGGGGTCGGGAAAGAAAAACTGTTTTTT. This chain joins TRBV18 and TRBJ1-4; 7 nucleotides agree with TRBD1. CDR1 KGHSH and CDR2 LQKENI come from the germline V gene. The CDR3 extends over 15 amino acids. Germline trimming cut 5 bases from V and 8 bases from J; bases unmatched to any gene: 11.

The chain is built from TRBV3-1 (or the pseudogene TRBV3-2) and TRBJ2-1, with D possibly being TRBD1 (6 bases). Trimming took 7 bases from V and 3 from J, leaving 10 bases between them. This CDR3 has 13 amino acids. The germline CDR1 and CDR2 sequences are LGHDT and YNNKEL (reference sequence). CDR3 DNA: TGTGCCAGCAAACAGGGACACTACAATGAGCAGTTCTTC. Amino acids: CASKQGHYNEQFF.

The chain couples TRBV5-1 to TRBJ2-1, with D perhaps matching TRBD2 (6 bases). The germline gives CDR1 SGHRS, CDR2 YFSETQ. V shed 0 bases and J shed 9 bases, with 16 bases lying between them. The CDR3 is 15 residues long. The CDR3 reads CASSLGTVRGGEQFF. The CDR3 DNA is TGCGCCAGCAGCTTGGGGACTGTAAGGGGAGGTGAGCAGTTCTTC.

The chain joins TRBV5-1 to TRBJ1-3, with D maybe TRBD1 (6 bases). Trimming cost V 3 bases and J 0 bases, with 13 bases left between them. This CDR3 comprises 16 residues. CDR1 and CDR2 (germline): SGHRS, YFSETQ. The CDR3 DNA reads as TGCGCCAGCAGCTGGACAGCTCTCGGCTCTGGAAACACCATATATTTT. This encodes CASSWTALGSGNTIYF.

The chain has TRBV5-5 and TRBJ1-1; 7 bases align to TRBD1. The length of the CDR3 is 15 residues. Germline CDR1 and CDR2: SGHKS and YYEKEE (reference sequence). Losses at the gene ends were 0 bases for V and 3 bases for J; bases not matched to a gene: 5. This CDR3 reads CASSLGATGHTEAFF. The CDR3 nucleotides read TGTGCCAGCAGCTTGGGTGCGACAGGGCACACTGAAGCTTTCTTT.

This clone has at least ten counts. CDR3 protein: CASSNGQSIEAFF. CDR3 sequence (DNA): TGCGCCAGCAGTAATGGACAGAGCATTGAAGCTTTCTTT. The chain combines TRBV5-1 with TRBJ1-1; D may be TRBD1 (6 bases). The CDR3 runs to 13 residues. The germline CDR1 and CDR2 sequences are SGHRS and YFSETQ. Deletions cut 5 bases from V and 7 bases from J, with 15 bases between.

This clone was recorded only once. The CDR3 loop reads CAADGTGANGYTF. The CDR3 region has the DNA TGTGCCGCAGACGGGACAGGGGCGAATGGCTACACCTTC. The chain couples TRBV28 to TRBJ1-2; 10 positions agree with TRBD1. Germline V CDR1 and CDR2: MDHEN, SYDVKM. The CDR3 runs to 13 residues. The J segment lost 6 bases and the V segment lost 11 bases, leaving 9 bases of the junction unmatched.

This clone was counted ten times or more. The rearrangement links TRBV6-6 to TRBJ2-7, with 8 bases that match TRBD2. The germline V gene has CDR1 MNHNY and CDR2 SVGAGI (reference sequence). The ends lost 5 bases at V and 5 bases at J; junction bases unmatched: 8. CDR3 length: 14 residues. CDR3: CASSPHSGENEQYF. DNA of the CDR3: TGTGCCAGCAGTCCTCATAGCGGGGAAAACGAGCAGTACTTC.

The chain has TRBV6-5 and TRBJ2-7, with D tentatively TRBD2 (5 bases). Germline values: CDR1 MNHEY, CDR2 SVGAGI. The CDR3 extends over 13 amino acids. Trimming stripped 7 bases from V and 3 bases from J, with 13 bases between. CDR3 protein: CASTPGDGYEQYF. CDR3 DNA sequence: TGTGCCAGCACCCCCGGGGATGGCTACGAGCAGTACTTC.

This clone was detected a few times. The chain recombines TRBV28 with TRBJ2-2; 7 nucleotides agree with TRBD2. Germline V gene data show CDR1 as MDHEN and CDR2 as SYDVKM. The CDR3 contains 17 residues. After removal of 5 bases from V and 1 base from J, the junction contained 10 bases not matched to a gene. CDR3 protein: CASSPLGGVGNTGELFF. In nucleotides, the CDR3 is TGTGCCAGCAGTCCCCTTGGGGGGGTGGGGAACACCGGGGAGCTGTTTTTT.

The rearrangement joins TRBV4-1 to TRBJ2-5; 15 bases fit TRBD2. CDR1 and CDR2 from the germline V gene are MGHRA and YSYEKL. This CDR3 is built from 17 residues. Germline trimming cut 4 bases from V and 2 bases from J; bases unmatched to any gene: 5. The CDR3 coding sequence is TGCGCCAGCAGCCGGGCCGGACTAGCGGGGGGGCAAGAGACCCAGTACTTC. This sequence encodes CASSRAGLAGGQETQYF.

A remark on this clone: The same CDR3 can be traced to other DNA sequences in this sample. This chain joins TRBV2 and TRBJ2-7; 7 bases match TRBD2. CDR3 size: 12 residues. Per the germline V gene, CDR1 is SNHLY and CDR2 is FYNNEI. With V trimmed by 6 bases and J by 4 bases, 3 bases remained unmatched. The CDR3 protein is CASRGGPYEQYF. In DNA, the CDR3 is TGTGCCAGCAGGGGAGGGCCTTACGAGCAGTACTTC.

The V and J genes are TRBV3-1 (or the pseudogene TRBV3-2) and TRBJ2-2, with 8 nucleotides matching TRBD2. The CDR3 has 17 residues. Germline CDR1 LGHDT, CDR2 YNNKEL (reference sequence). The V segment lost 4 bases and the J segment 0 bases; nucleotides outside the gene matches: 7. The CDR3 DNA sequence: TGTGCCAGCAGCCCCTACGGGACTAGATCGAACACCGGGGAGCTGTTTTTT. Translation: CASSPYGTRSNTGELFF.

The chain carries TRBV4-1 and TRBJ1-4, with 7 nucleotides matching TRBD1. The V and J ends lost 6 bases and 8 bases, in that order; junction bases with no gene match: 12. CDR1 is MGHRA and CDR2 is YSYEKL in the germline V gene. The CDR3 is made up of 15 amino acids. CDR3 sequence reads: CASSLATGLREKLFF. The CDR3 DNA reads as TGCGCCAGCAGTCTCGCGACAGGGCTGAGAGAAAAACTGTTTTTT.

This sequence joins TRBV6-1 and TRBJ1-5; TRBD1 matches 8 bases. CDR1 MNHNS and CDR2 SASEGT come from the germline V gene. The V and J ends lost 3 bases and 7 bases, in that order; junction bases with no gene match: 2. This CDR3 comprises 13 residues. The CDR3 here is CASSERQGQPQHF. CDR3 in DNA: TGTGCCAGCAGTGAGCGACAGGGGCAGCCCCAGCATTTT.

The chain has TRBV7-9 and TRBJ2-3; D is unclear. Germline values: CDR1 SEHNR, CDR2 FQNEAQ (reference sequence). The CDR3 runs to 14 residues. The V end was cut by 4 bases, the J end by 1 base, with 9 bases between. As DNA, the CDR3 is TGTGCCAGCAGCTCCCTTGCGGGCACAGATACGCAGTATTTT. Its translation is CASSSLAGTDTQYF.